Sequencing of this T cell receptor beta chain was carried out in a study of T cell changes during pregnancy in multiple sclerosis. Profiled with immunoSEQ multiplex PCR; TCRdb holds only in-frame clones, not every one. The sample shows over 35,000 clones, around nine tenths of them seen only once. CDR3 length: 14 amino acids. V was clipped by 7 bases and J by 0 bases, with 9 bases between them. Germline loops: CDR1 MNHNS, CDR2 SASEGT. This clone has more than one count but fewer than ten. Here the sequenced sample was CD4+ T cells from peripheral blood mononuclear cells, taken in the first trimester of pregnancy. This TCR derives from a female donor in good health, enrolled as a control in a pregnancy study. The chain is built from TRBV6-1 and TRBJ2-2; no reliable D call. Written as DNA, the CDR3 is TGTGCCAGCACACCGACAACGAACACCGGGGAGCTGTTTTTT. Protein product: CASTPTTNTGELFF.